This TCR beta chain is drawn from a study of vaccination and CD4 T cells after COVID-19 (dated by TCRdb to 2021 to 2024). Regarding the complete study: SARS-CoV-2 positivity had been established in the convalescent patients by nasal swab PCR, and mild disease was recorded in under ten of these patients and severe disease in one. The convalescent cohort comprised six males and four females, including two Hispanic individuals, seven Caucasians, two Asians and one multiracial person. Each participant got two doses of either the Pfizer-BioNTech BNT162b2 vaccine (n=8) or the Moderna mRNA-1273 vaccine (n=2). Post-COVID blood samples were collected from convalescent patients a median of roughly 100 days after diagnosis, with a range of about 35 to 170 days. Post-vaccine blood samples were taken a median of about 70 days after the second vaccine dose, with a range of roughly 13 to 250 days. For stimulating the cultures, overlapping spike peptide pools were used, derived from SARS-CoV-2 as well as from the common cold coronaviruses HCoV-NL63, HCoV-OC43 and HCoV-229E. As controls, cultures received a CEFX viral epitope pool (the positive control), an HIV-1 Nef peptide pool (the negative control), or no peptide at all. The spike-specific CD4+ TCR repertoire was compared before and after mRNA vaccination in 10 to 11 COVID-19 convalescent patients and a few infection-naive healthy vaccine recipients.

The library was generated by PCR. DNA from cultured CD4+ T cells was subjected to TCR sequencing with the Oncomine TCR Beta short-read assay at the Johns Hopkins FTIC core. Genomic DNA was extracted from the cultured CD4+ T cells with the QIAamp micro DNA kit. Oncomine TCR Beta libraries from cultured CD4+ T cells were pooled using unique dual indexes and sequenced on an Illumina iSeq 100. The paper's processing steps were these. Non-productive sequences were filtered out, and CDR3s that did not start with C, did not end with F or W, or were shorter than 7 amino acids were discarded. Antigen-specific clonotypes were identified using the MANAFEST web application through comparison of peptide-stimulated wells with reference and other culture wells. Positive clones required FDR below 0.05, an odds ratio above 5, and productive frequency above 0.1% in at least two of three replicate wells. A clonotype counted as cross-reactive if it showed significant expansion both in the SARS-CoV-2 spike wells and in at least one common cold coronavirus spike condition. Similarity between CDR3 sequences was evaluated in R version 3.6.1 using Levenshtein distances (stringdist) and unrooted phylogenetic trees (ape). TCRdb reprocessed the public reads (quality trimming at Q25 with fastp, clone calling with MiXCR) and kept in-frame beta chains. Every entry covers one CDR3 protein and lists the most common genes and DNA from its rows. TCRdb's processing, not the authors' own work, is the source of the V and J calls. This sample comprises 7,500 or so distinct CDR3 sequences, around four fifths of them detected only once. The ten largest make up around 17% of the sample.

Overall study results and their limits: Of the vaccine-specific clones found in convalescent patients, nearly all (304 of 307) were mono-reactive for SARS-CoV-2 spike instead of being cross-reactive with common cold coronaviruses. An increase in the median number of SARS-CoV-2-reactive clonotypes from approximately 23 after infection to roughly 36 after vaccination was observed, but the change was not found to be significant. The study included relatively few convalescent patients and did not analyze early timepoints after natural infection. In convalescent patients, a median around 89% of post-vaccine SARS-CoV-2-reactive clones were detected only after vaccination, suggesting vaccine-specific priming.

From its cysteine to its phenylalanine, the CDR3 spans 13 amino acids. Only CDR3 DNA remains: 39 bases, in frame from the first base. The germline V gene yields MNHEY for CDR1 and SVGAGI for CDR2. The junction carries 8 bases between V and J, which are trimmed by 2 bases and 3 bases respectively. Reading the label with the study, this specimen's treatment or condition is: approximately 11-day PBMC culture with coronavirus spike peptide pools or control peptides (ViraFEST assay). The study used the ViraFEST assay, which expanded antigen-specific T cells with peptide pools and then identified expanded clonotypes by TCR sequencing. The convalescent patients' positive SARS-CoV-2 PCR tests fell between March and December 2020, which was before the Alpha, Beta and Delta variants emerged in the United States. Under 2.5 million PBMCs per well were cultured in IMDM with roughly 5.5% human AB serum and 8 to 10 IU/ml IL-2, plus 10 ug/ml peptide pools. Half of the culture medium was replaced with fresh IL-2-containing medium on days 3 and 7. After approximately eleven days of culture, CD4+ T cells were isolated by negative selection using the EasySep CD4+ T cell isolation kit. Ficoll-Paque Plus gradient centrifugation was used to isolate PBMCs from whole blood, and the isolated PBMCs were then either used fresh or cryopreserved at -140C. Each culture condition was generally run in triplicate wells.

About this clonotype itself: The antigen it recognizes is unknown. No base qualities exist here, and no much larger clone lies one base off it.

The chain is encoded by TRBV6-5 joined to TRBJ2-7; the D gene assignment is ambiguous. This TCR derives from a human donor who had recovered from COVID-19. The material sequenced was CD4+ T cells from blood, cultured in vitro. The base sequence is TGTGCCAGCAGTTACCGAAAGGGCTACGAGCAGTACTTC. The translation is CASSYRKGYEQYF.